The table lists the clone carrying this T cell receptor (beta chain) with a count of one. Relative to the germline gene, one junction end is altered; a read error may explain this. Data came from immunoSEQ multiplex PCR; TCRdb stores just in-frame clones and leaves some out. This table has around 91,000 clones, approximately 88% appearing once. The CDR3 runs to 14 residues. Germline V gene lookup returns CDR1 SEHNR and CDR2 FQNEAQ (reference sequence). No infections or other immune events were documented during collection. The sample originates from a study of identifying expanded T cells in peripheral blood.

The receptor comes from a person aged 18 to 70 in good health. Specimen: blood. The rearrangement links TRBV7-9 to TRBJ2-7; weak D call: TRBD1 (5 bases). CDR3 in amino acids: CASSQDSDSYEQYF. The CDR3, as DNA: TGCGCCAGCAGCCAAGACAGCGATTCCTACGAGCAGTACTTC. The whole variable domain, remainder taken from reference TRBV7-9 and TRBJ2-7, is DTGVSQNPRHKITKRGQNVTFRCDPISEHNRLYWYRQTLGQGPEFLTYFQNEAQLEKSRLLSDRFSAERPKGSFSTLEIQRTEQGDSAMYLCASSQDSDSYEQYFGPGTRLTVT.